The present TCR beta chain was sequenced within a study of blood T cell repertoires in COVID-19. Study in general: Acute and convalescent COVID-19 samples came from the United States, Italy and Spain.

Method: immunoSEQ multiplex PCR; TCRdb's copy keeps in-frame clones and lacks some. The data show roughly 360,000 clones, with 75% to 90% seen just once and approximately 5.4% held by the top ten. Trimming at V came to 8 bases and at J to 8 bases, leaving 9 bases not matched to a gene. CDR3 size: 13 residues. Material for sequencing was PBMCs or T cells enriched from blood (not recorded which). This clonotype originated in a woman aged 45 to 65 who had recovered from COVID-19. The V gene is TRBV12-3 or TRBV12-4, the J gene TRBJ1-3, with 7 nucleotides matching TRBD1. The CDR3 is CASRDSRLDTIYF. Here the CDR3 DNA reads TGTGCCAGCCGGGACAGCCGGTTAGACACCATATATTTT.